The source of this TCR beta chain is a study of response to subunit inactivated influenza vaccine. TCRdb called the RT-PCR reads again in MiXCR, with one record for every CDR3 protein. The profile shows more than 400,000 distinct CDR3 sequences, 10% to 11% of them singletons. The CDR3 runs to 14 residues. V gave up 2 bases and J gave up 1 base, with 8 bases separating them. This clonotype was counted many times. Its antigen is not known. Study-level findings and limits: Each seasonal influenza vaccination recruits few new T cells, the authors suggested.

The chain joins TRBV12-3 or TRBV12-4 to TRBJ2-5; tentative D call: TRBD1 (5 bases). The source of this sequence is a man in his fifties or sixties who received an inactivated influenza vaccine. Sequenced material: PBMCs from blood, taken 45 days after vaccination. CDR3 residues: CASSLSGFQETQYF. The CDR3 DNA sequence: TGTGCCAGCAGTTTATCAGGGTTCCAAGAGACCCAGTACTTC.